This T cell receptor beta chain was identified during a study of blood T cell repertoires in COVID-19. Study details: There were acute and convalescent COVID-19 samples, and they came from the United States, Italy and Spain.

Looked up from germline, CDR1 is KGHSH and CDR2 is LQKENI. This CDR3 comprises 15 residues. The V end was cut by 5 bases, the J end by 0 bases, with 13 bases between. Cohorts were based on clinical histories the participants reported. Some clones are missing from TCRdb's copy, which holds only in-frame ones; the method was immunoSEQ multiplex PCR. Counted here are 300,000 or so clones, about 90% occurring once; the ten biggest clones make up less than 3.5%. Sequencing used PBMCs or T cells enriched from blood (not recorded which). This chain connects TRBV18 to TRBJ1-1; D ambiguous. The clonotype was recovered from a woman aged 45-65 years who had been exposed to COVID-19. As DNA, the CDR3 is TGTGCCAGCTCAATTTCTGAGTCCATGAACACTGAAGCTTTCTTT. The encoded protein is CASSISESMNTEAFF.